This T cell receptor beta chain was captured in a study of shared clonotypes between healthy human individuals. This clone was counted once. J was trimmed by 7 bases and V by 3 bases; bases with no gene match: 8. CDR3 size: 15 residues. Germline assignment: CDR1 KGHSH and CDR2 LQKENI. This table comes from immunoSEQ multiplex PCR, and its TCRdb copy is limited to in-frame clones, with some not included. Among 730,000 or so clones listed, about three quarters were seen once. The sample was memory CD4+ T cells sorted from blood. Stated subset: CD45RA-negative fraction. This TCR was sampled from a young woman in good health. V usage is TRBV18 and J usage is TRBJ1-3; 8 bases fit TRBD1. CDR3 nucleotide sequence: TGTGCCAGCTCACCGATCAGGGGGCCTCGGAACACCATATATTTT. This encodes CASSPIRGPRNTIYF.